The clone carrying this TCR beta chain turned up a few times. These data come from a study of blood T cell repertoires in COVID-19. Repertoires were generated with immunoSEQ multiplex PCR, while TCRdb's copy carries only in-frame clones and drops some. This sample has 150,000 to 250,000 clones, with roughly four fifths found just once. Recruitment covered about 25 US areas and drew participants whose ages spanned roughly 18 to 100 years. Cohort assignment relied on participant-reported clinical history. Resolution of symptoms, clearance, or two negative PCRs was present in recovered Cohort 3 donors. The V end lost 4 bases, the J end lost 7 bases, and 13 bases lay between the germline ends. Germline values: CDR1 MRHNA, CDR2 SNTAGT. The CDR3 length is 14 residues.

Sequences were obtained from PBMCs or T cells enriched from blood (not recorded which). This chain links TRBV6-4 with TRBJ2-2, with D maybe TRBD1 (5 bases). The clonotype originates from a man aged 40-49 years who had recovered from COVID-19. The CDR3 region has the DNA TGTGCCAGCAGTGTGACCTCCCAGGGCGGGGAGCTGTTTTTT. It is translated as CASSVTSQGGELFF.